This T cell receptor beta chain was identified in a study of T cell responses to AZD1222 COVID-19 vaccine. Study conclusions and caveats: Unmutated variant regions reportedly attract nearly half of all spike-specific TCRs. Spike-specific TCR breadth and depth were elevated following two AZD1222 doses. The repertoires were collected only after the peak T cell response. Donors were largely white British and mainly female; clonal diversity was possibly underestimated.

The repertoire was sequenced with immunoSEQ multiplex PCR; TCRdb's copy has only in-frame clones and lacks some. The listing contains around 150,000 clones. Comment on this clone: Antigen unknown.

Germline V CDR1 and CDR2: KGHSH, LQKENI. CDR3 length: 16 amino acids. Trimming stripped 1 base from V and 0 bases from J, with 10 bases between. This sequence originates from an adult in good health. The specimen sequenced was peripheral blood. This chain links TRBV18 with TRBJ1-3; tentative D call: TRBD1 (6 bases). The CDR3 DNA is TGTGCCAGCTCACCACGGACAGCCGTCTCTGGAAACACCATATATTTT. It yields the protein CASSPRTAVSGNTIYF. Filled out from reference TRBV18 and TRBJ1-3, the complete variable domain reads NAGVMQNPRHLVRRRGQEARLRCSPMKGHSHVYWYRQLPEEGLKFMVYLQKENIIDESGMPKERFSAEFPKEGPSILRIQQVVRGDSAAYFCASSPRTAVSGNTIYFGEGSWLTVV.